Listed below are T cell receptor beta chains from one sample, sequenced in a study of T-cell reconstitution after alpha-beta-depleted transplantation in children. TCRdb processed the PCR reads anew with MiXCR; each CDR3 protein has one entry. In the table there are 380,000 or so distinct CDR3 sequences, about 14% of which are singletons. Specimen: PBMCs, collected from the stem cell graft. These receptors were obtained from a human donor who donated a stem cell graft to a child with Fanconi anemia. The CDR3 runs from the conserved cysteine through the conserved F or W. Each record gives: CDR3 protein, CDR3 DNA, clone size, V gene, D gene, J gene. A D gene is named only where the DNA matches it firmly. Size is omitted from some rows. Given values are once, few, many or a class for expanded clones.

CDR3: CASSLALEAQYF
DNA: TGCGCCAGCAGCTTGGCCTTAGAAGCGCAGTATTTT
size: many
V: TRBV5-1
D: .
J: TRBJ2-3

CDR3: CASSPPRSGGTQYF
DNA: TGTGCCAGCAGTCCTCCGAGGTCCGGGGGGACCCAGTACTTC
size: few
V: TRBV28
D: .
J: TRBJ2-5

CDR3: CASSRGFVDGYTF
DNA: TGTGCCAGCAGCAGGGGCTTCGTTGATGGCTACACCTTC
size: few
V: TRBV27
D: .
J: TRBJ1-2

CDR3: CASRGAGSGTRIYNEQFF
DNA: TGTGCCAGCAGGGGGGCAGGTAGCGGGACCCGAATCTACAATGAGCAGTTCTTC
size: few
V: TRBV12-3/TRBV12-4
D: TRBD2
J: TRBJ2-1

CDR3: CASSQDRLAGLEQYF
DNA: TGTGCCAGCAGCCAAGATAGATTAGCGGGGCTCGAGCAGTACTTC
size: once
V: TRBV3-1
D: TRBD2
J: TRBJ2-7

CDR3: CASSAGRSNYGYTF
DNA: TGTGCCAGCAGTGCCGGGAGGAGCAACTATGGCTACACCTTC
size: many
V: TRBV6-1
D: .
J: TRBJ1-2

CDR3: CASRKWASGASSYNEQFF
DNA: TGTGCCAGCAGAAAATGGGCTAGCGGGGCAAGCTCCTACAATGAGCAGTTCTTC
size: few
V: TRBV7-2
D: TRBD2
J: TRBJ2-1

CDR3: CASSYGGSGGENEQFF
DNA: TGTGCCAGCAGTTACGGGGGGAGCGGGGGAGAGAATGAGCAGTTCTTC
size: many
V: TRBV6-2/TRBV6-3
D: TRBD2
J: TRBJ2-1

CDR3: CASSLAEGYGTEAFF
DNA: TGCGCCAGCAGCTTGGCGGAGGGGTATGGCACTGAAGCTTTCTTT
size: .
V: TRBV5-1
D: .
J: TRBJ1-1

CDR3: CASSLTGNTIYF
DNA: TGTGCCAGCAGTTTAACAGGAAACACCATATATTTT
size: many
V: TRBV12-3/TRBV12-4
D: .
J: TRBJ1-3

CDR3: CASSPSSGGRDGYTF
DNA: TGTGCCAGCAGCCCCTCCTCGGGAGGGAGGGATGGCTACACCTTC
size: .
V: TRBV4-2
D: .
J: TRBJ1-2

CDR3: CASSQTASNTEAFF
DNA: TGTGCCAGCAGTCAGACAGCGTCGAACACTGAAGCTTTCTTT
size: few
V: TRBV5-5
D: .
J: TRBJ1-1

CDR3: CASSLTGGVTQETQYF
DNA: TGTGCCAGCAGCCTCACAGGGGGGGTAACCCAAGAGACCCAGTACTTC
size: few
V: TRBV12-3/TRBV12-4
D: .
J: TRBJ2-5

CDR3: CASSLDPGAGGYTF
DNA: TGCGCCAGCAGCTTGGACCCGGGAGCGGGAGGCTACACCTTC
size: .
V: TRBV5-1
D: .
J: TRBJ1-2

CDR3: CASSLDHNTQETQYF
DNA: TGCGCCAGCAGCTTGGACCATAATACCCAAGAGACCCAGTACTTC
size: many
V: TRBV5-1
D: .
J: TRBJ2-5

CDR3: CSATNGDHTEAFF
DNA: TGCAGTGCTACCAACGGGGACCACACTGAAGCTTTCTTT
size: once
V: TRBV20-1
D: .
J: TRBJ1-1

CDR3: CASSLTIKNTGELFF
DNA: TGTGCCAGCAGCTTAACCATCAAGAACACCGGGGAGCTGTTTTTT
size: few
V: TRBV13
D: .
J: TRBJ2-2

CDR3: CASSPEVGPPGNSPLHF
DNA: TGTGCCAGCAGCCCGGAAGTTGGACCCCCGGGTAATTCACCCCTCCACTTT
size: .
V: TRBV7-6
D: .
J: TRBJ1-6

CDR3: CASSLVREDQPQHF
DNA: TGTGCCAGCAGTTTAGTGAGGGAAGACCAGCCCCAGCATTTT
size: .
V: TRBV28
D: .
J: TRBJ1-5

CDR3: CSASRTGLGTEAFF
DNA: TGCAGTGCTTCCCGGACAGGGCTAGGCACTGAAGCTTTCTTT
size: few
V: TRBV20-1
D: TRBD1
J: TRBJ1-1